The 8 T cell receptor beta chains below were found in one sample sequenced in a study of control samples from healthy donors and cancer patients. Profiled with immunoSEQ multiplex PCR; TCRdb holds only in-frame clones, not every one. The sample holds approximately 120,000 clones, over 75% seen once. Sequencing used blood. Receptors were obtained from a man between 60 and 75 years old in good health.

The chain uses TRBV5-6 and TRBJ2-2; D might be TRBD2 (6 bases). Germline V gene data show CDR1 as SGHDT and CDR2 as YYEEEE. The CDR3 is made up of 15 amino acids. Trimming took off 4 bases at V and 3 bases at J, with 13 bases between the two ends. The CDR3 is CASSPAGGDTGELFF. CDR3 in DNA: TGTGCCAGCAGCCCCGCCGGAGGGGACACCGGGGAGCTGTTTTTT.

V and J are TRBV3-1 (or the pseudogene TRBV3-2) and TRBJ1-4; D uncertain. The germline V gene has CDR1 LGHDT and CDR2 YNNKEL (reference sequence). The CDR3 length is 16 residues. V dropped 4 bases and J dropped 8 bases, with 20 bases sitting between them. The CDR3 nucleotides are TGTGCCAGCAGCCCCTTTGGCGGGCTTCCAGGAGAAAAACTGTTTTTT. Its translation is CASSPFGGLPGEKLFF.

V is TRBV24-1 and J is TRBJ1-1; a weak D match, TRBD1 (6 bases). Per the germline V gene, CDR1 is KGHDR and CDR2 is SFDVKD. V lost 7 bases and J 0 bases, leaving 8 bases between the germline ends. CDR3 size: 13 residues. The CDR3: CATRDSMNTEAFF. As DNA, the CDR3 is TGTGCCACCAGGGACAGCATGAACACTGAAGCTTTCTTT.

This chain links TRBV7-2 with TRBJ1-2; perhaps TRBD1 as D (5 bases). Germline CDR1 and CDR2: SGHTA and FQGNSA. V lost 1 base and J lost 8, with 8 bases in between. This CDR3 has 12 amino acids. CDR3 protein: CASSLEGWGYTF. The CDR3 DNA is TGTGCCAGCAGCTTAGAGGGGTGGGGCTACACCTTC. Complete variable domain (other parts from reference TRBV7-2 and TRBJ1-2): GAGVSQSPSNKVTEKGKDVELRCDPISGHTALYWYRQSLGQGLEFLIYFQGNSAPDKSGLPSDRFSAERTGGSVSTLTIQRTQQEDSAVYLCASSLEGWGYTFGSGTRLTVV.

This clone showed up just a few times. The V gene is TRBV7-2, the J gene TRBJ2-7; weak D call: TRBD2 (5 bases). The germline V and J ends were trimmed by 7 bases and 3 bases, with 16 bases remaining between them. The V gene's germline CDR1 is SGHTA and CDR2 FQGNSA. The CDR3 spans 14 residues. CDR3 residues: CASTPDYPYYEQYF. The DNA of the CDR3 is TGTGCCAGCACCCCCGACTACCCCTACTACGAGCAGTACTTC.

The chain couples TRBV7-8 to TRBJ1-1, with unresolved D. Germline V gene data show CDR1 as SGHVS and CDR2 as FQNEAQ. Trimming removed 2 bases at V and 2 bases at J, with 12 bases between. The CDR3 spans 15 residues. The CDR3 spells CASSLLNGGNTEAFF. For the CDR3, the DNA is TGTGCCAGCAGCTTATTGAACGGAGGTAACACTGAAGCTTTCTTT.

This rearrangement joins TRBV18 to TRBJ2-3, with unresolved D. This CDR3 has 13 amino acids. CDR1 is KGHSH, CDR2 LQKENI, per germline. V gave up 5 bases and J gave up 2 bases, with 8 bases separating them. The CDR3 DNA is TGTGCCAGCTCATTTATGGACACAGATACGCAGTATTTT. It codes for CASSFMDTDTQYF.

This clone was recorded a few times. The V and J genes are TRBV4-1 and TRBJ1-1; D gene unclear. This CDR3 has 12 amino acids. Germline V gives CDR1 MGHRA, CDR2 YSYEKL. V shed 1 base and J shed 10 bases, with 10 bases lying between them. This CDR3 reads CASSQGASPAFF. The CDR3 DNA sequence: TGCGCCAGCAGCCAAGGGGCATCGCCAGCTTTCTTT.